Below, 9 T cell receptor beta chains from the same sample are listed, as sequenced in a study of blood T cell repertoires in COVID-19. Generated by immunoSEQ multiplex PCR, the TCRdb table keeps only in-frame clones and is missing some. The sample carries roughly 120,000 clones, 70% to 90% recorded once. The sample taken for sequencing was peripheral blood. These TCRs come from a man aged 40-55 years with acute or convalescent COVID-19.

The CDR3 DNA sequence: TGCGCCAGCAGCTTGGCCGGGACTAGCAATGAGCAGTTCTTC. Its protein product is CASSLAGTSNEQFF. The chain carries TRBV5-1 and TRBJ2-1, with 8 bases identical to TRBD2. J gave up 6 bases and V 0 bases, and 2 bases lay outside the gene matches. Germline CDR1 and CDR2: SGHRS and YFSETQ. The length of the CDR3 is 14 residues.

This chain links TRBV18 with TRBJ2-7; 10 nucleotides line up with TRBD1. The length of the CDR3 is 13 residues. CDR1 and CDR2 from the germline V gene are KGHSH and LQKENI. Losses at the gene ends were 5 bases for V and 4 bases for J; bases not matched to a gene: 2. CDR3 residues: CASSGQGGYEQYF. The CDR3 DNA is TGTGCCAGCTCAGGACAGGGGGGATACGAGCAGTACTTC.

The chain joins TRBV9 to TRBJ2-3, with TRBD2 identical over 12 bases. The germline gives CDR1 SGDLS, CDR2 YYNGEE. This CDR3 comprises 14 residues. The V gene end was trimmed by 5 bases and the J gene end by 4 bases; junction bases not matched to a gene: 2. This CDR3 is CASSRTSGADTQYF. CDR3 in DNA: TGTGCCAGCAGTCGGACTAGCGGGGCAGATACGCAGTATTTT.

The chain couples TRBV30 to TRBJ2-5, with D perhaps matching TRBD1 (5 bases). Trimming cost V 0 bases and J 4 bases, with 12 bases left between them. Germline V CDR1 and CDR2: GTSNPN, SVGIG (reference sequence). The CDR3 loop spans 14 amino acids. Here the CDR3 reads CAWSVPQGSETQYF. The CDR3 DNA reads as TGTGCCTGGAGTGTACCCCAGGGTTCAGAGACCCAGTACTTC. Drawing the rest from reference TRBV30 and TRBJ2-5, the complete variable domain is SQTIHQWPATLVQPVGSPLSLECTVEGTSNPNLYWYRQAAGRGLQLLFYSVGIGQISSEVPQNLSASRPQDRQFILSSKKLLLSDSGFYLCAWSVPQGSETQYFGPGTRLLVL.

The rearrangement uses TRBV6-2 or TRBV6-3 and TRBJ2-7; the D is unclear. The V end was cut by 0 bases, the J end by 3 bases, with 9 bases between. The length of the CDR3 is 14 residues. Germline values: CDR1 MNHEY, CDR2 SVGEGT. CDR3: CASSYSGPLYEQYF. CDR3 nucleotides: TGTGCCAGCAGTTACTCGGGCCCCCTCTACGAGCAGTACTTC.

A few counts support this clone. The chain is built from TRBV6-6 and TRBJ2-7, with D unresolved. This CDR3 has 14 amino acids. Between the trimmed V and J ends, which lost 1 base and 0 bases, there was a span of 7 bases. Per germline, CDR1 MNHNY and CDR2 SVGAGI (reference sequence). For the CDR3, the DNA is TGTGCCAGCAGTTACTATGGCGGCTCCTACGAGCAGTACTTC. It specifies CASSYYGGSYEQYF.

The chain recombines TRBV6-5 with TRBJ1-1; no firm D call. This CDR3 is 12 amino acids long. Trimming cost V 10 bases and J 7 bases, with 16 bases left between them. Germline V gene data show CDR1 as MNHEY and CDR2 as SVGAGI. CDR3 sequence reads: CAIRRSLDEAFF. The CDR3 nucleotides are TGTGCCATTCGACGGAGCCTAGATGAAGCTTTCTTT.

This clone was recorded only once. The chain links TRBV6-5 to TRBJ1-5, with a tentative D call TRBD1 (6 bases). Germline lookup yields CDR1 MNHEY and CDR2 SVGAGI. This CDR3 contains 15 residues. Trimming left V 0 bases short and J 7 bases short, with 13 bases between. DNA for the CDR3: TGTGCCAGCAGTTACTCGCCAGGGGCGGGCCAGCCCCAGCATTTT. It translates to CASSYSPGAGQPQHF.

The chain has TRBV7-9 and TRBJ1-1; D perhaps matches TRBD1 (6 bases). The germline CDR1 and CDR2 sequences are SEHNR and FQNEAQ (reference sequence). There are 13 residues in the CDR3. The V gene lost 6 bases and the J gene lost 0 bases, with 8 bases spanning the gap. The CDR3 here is CASRRGMNTEAFF. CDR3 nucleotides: TGTGCCAGCAGAAGGGGGATGAACACTGAAGCTTTCTTT.